The 31 T cell receptor beta chains below come from one sample, sequenced in a study of identical twins. TCRdb reprocessed the 5' RACE reads with MiXCR, giving one entry per CDR3 protein. The profile shows about 790,000 distinct CDR3 sequences, about 20% of them singletons. The same data also went into a second study, on T cells expressing NK-cell markers.

The sample consisted of PBMCs. All receptors derive from a woman between 18 and 30 years old in good health.

This chain uses TRBV9 with TRBJ2-5; D might be TRBD1 (5 bases). The V and J ends lost 2 bases and 1 base respectively, with 12 bases between them. Looked up from germline, CDR1 is SGDLS and CDR2 is YYNGEE. The CDR3 is made up of 15 amino acids. The DNA for the CDR3 is TGTGCCAGCAGCGTTTCTGGGGCCATCCAAGAGACCCAGTACTTC. Its protein is CASSVSGAIQETQYF.

The rearrangement links TRBV12-3 or TRBV12-4 to TRBJ2-4; D unresolved. The CDR3 covers 14 residues. Trimming cost V 5 bases and J 1 base, with 9 bases left between them. CDR3 loop: CASSTGSAKNIQYF. The CDR3, as DNA: TGTGCCAGCAGTACCGGGTCGGCCAAAAACATTCAGTACTTC.

The chain combines TRBV7-8 with TRBJ2-7; D call uncertain. The V and J ends lost 1 base and 2 bases respectively, with 12 bases between them. The CDR3 runs to 15 residues. CDR1 SGHVS and CDR2 FQNEAQ come from the germline V gene. The CDR3 DNA follows: TGTGCCAGCAGCTTAGTAGTCCGCCGAACCTACGAGCAGTACTTC. Protein: CASSLVVRRTYEQYF. Using reference TRBV7-8 and TRBJ2-7 for the parts outside the CDR3, the full variable domain is GAGVSQSPRYKVAKRGQDVALRCDPISGHVSLFWYQQALGQGPEFLTYFQNEAQLDKSGLPSDRFFAERPEGSVSTLKIQRTQQEDSAVYLCASSLVVRRTYEQYFGPGTRLTVT.

This clonotype was seen a handful of times. CDR3 in DNA: TGTGCCAGCAGCGTAGGGACAGGGCGGGAATATGGCTACACCTTC. Amino acids: CASSVGTGREYGYTF. The chain employs TRBV9 and TRBJ1-2, with 8 bases that match TRBD1. J lost 5 bases, V lost 0 bases, and 6 bases had no gene match. The CDR3 consists of 15 residues. In germline, CDR1 is SGDLS, CDR2 YYNGEE.

This clonotype turned up a few times. This chain joins TRBV7-9 and TRBJ1-1, with a weak D call TRBD1 (5 bases). The germline CDR1 and CDR2 sequences are SEHNR and FQNEAQ (reference sequence). The CDR3 consists of 11 residues. The V end was cut by 4 bases, the J end by 10 bases, with 10 bases between. The CDR3 protein is CASSSGQGAFF. CDR3 coding DNA: TGTGCCAGCAGCTCCGGGCAGGGAGCTTTCTTT.

The chain couples TRBV6-5 to TRBJ2-1, with D perhaps matching TRBD1 (6 bases). Germline values: CDR1 MNHEY, CDR2 SVGAGI. The CDR3 has 17 amino acids. Trimming took off 2 bases at V and 4 bases at J, with 18 bases between the two ends. CDR3 loop: CASSYKVGGRVYNEQFF. CDR3 nucleotide sequence: TGTGCCAGCAGTTACAAGGTTGGGGGCAGGGTTTACAATGAGCAGTTCTTC.

A few counts support this clonotype. The chain combines TRBV20-1 with TRBJ2-3; 8 positions match TRBD2. This CDR3 region has 13 residues. With V trimmed by 7 bases and J by 5 bases, 8 bases remained unmatched. The germline V gene has CDR1 DFQATT and CDR2 SNEGSKA (reference sequence). The CDR3 region is CSGPGGAGDTQYF. The CDR3 DNA is TGCAGTGGACCCGGGGGGGCAGGAGATACGCAGTATTTT.

The V call is TRBV15, the J call TRBJ2-1; 11 bases line up with TRBD2. The germline gives CDR1 LNHNV, CDR2 YYDKDF (reference sequence). CDR3 length equals 14 residues. The V segment lost 1 base and the J segment 13 bases; nucleotides outside the gene matches: 6. CDR3 region: CATSRGGLAEFQFF. CDR3 sequence (DNA): TGTGCCACCAGCAGAGGGGGACTAGCGGAGTTTCAGTTCTTC.

The genes are TRBV12-3 or TRBV12-4 and TRBJ1-5; D is undetermined. The CDR3 runs 13 residues. Trimming cost V 6 bases and J 8 bases, with 14 bases left between them. CDR3 loop: CASSTGILKPQHF. CDR3 in DNA: TGTGCCAGCAGCACCGGGATATTAAAGCCCCAGCATTTT.

The chain employs TRBV6-6 and TRBJ1-4; D is unclear. V shed 0 bases and J shed 8 bases, with 4 bases lying between them. Germline V gene lookup returns CDR1 MNHNY and CDR2 SVGAGI (reference sequence). The CDR3 covers 12 residues. The CDR3 DNA follows: TGTGCCAGCAGTTACTCGGAGGAAAAACTGTTTTTT. This sequence encodes CASSYSEEKLFF.

This clonotype turned up a few times. The chain couples TRBV9 to TRBJ2-1; D is undetermined. With 3 bases removed from V and 2 bases from J, the gap between germline ends came to 6 bases. From germline, CDR1 is SGDLS and CDR2 YYNGEE. The CDR3 extends over 13 amino acids. Here the CDR3 DNA reads TGTGCCAGCAGCGAATCACCCTACAATGAGCAGTTCTTC. Translating it yields CASSESPYNEQFF.

On this clonotype itself: A much larger clonotype is one base distant, so this may be a read error. This chain links TRBV29-1 with TRBJ2-5; 7 bases map to TRBD1. This CDR3 contains 14 residues. In germline, CDR1 is SQVTM, CDR2 ANQGSEA. CDR3 nucleotides: TGCATCGCCCAGGACAGGAAAAGGGAAGAGACCCAGTACTTC. It encodes CIAQDRKREETQYF.

The chain recombines TRBV2 with TRBJ1-1; D is uncertain. The V end was cut by 6 bases, the J end by 0 bases, with 8 bases between. Germline CDR1 SNHLY, CDR2 FYNNEI. CDR3 length equals 13 residues. CDR3 protein: CASRVIVNTEAFF. The CDR3 bases are TGTGCCAGCAGGGTCATTGTGAACACTGAAGCTTTCTTT.

The rearrangement links TRBV5-1 to TRBJ2-5; TRBD1 matches at 9 bases. This CDR3 has 15 residues. V lost 3 bases to trimming and J lost 4 bases; unmatched junction nucleotides: 7. Germline CDR1 is SGHRS and CDR2 is YFSETQ. The CDR3: CASSSGATGGETQYF. The DNA for the CDR3 is TGCGCCAGCAGCTCCGGGGCGACAGGGGGAGAGACCCAGTACTTC.

This clonotype was found a few times. The junction departs from the called germline gene at one end, perhaps through a read error. The chain recombines TRBV5-1 with TRBJ1-2, with D maybe TRBD1 (6 bases). Germline V gene lookup returns CDR1 SGHRS and CDR2 YFSETQ. The CDR3 is 13 residues long. As DNA, the CDR3 is TGCGCCAGCAGCGCCCAGGACAGCTATGGCTACACTTTC. Encoded protein: CASSAQDSYGYTF.

V is TRBV5-5 and J is TRBJ2-1, with D perhaps TRBD2 (5 bases). Germline-derived CDR1 and CDR2 are SGHKS and YYEKEE (reference sequence). This CDR3 is 15 amino acids long. V was cut by 0 bases and J by 3 bases, with 10 bases left in between. CDR3 protein: CASSLAGIGYNEQFF. CDR3 nucleotide sequence: TGTGCCAGCAGCTTGGCGGGAATCGGCTACAATGAGCAGTTCTTC.

This clonotype appeared many times. The chain employs TRBV12-3 or TRBV12-4 and TRBJ1-1, with D possibly being TRBD1 (5 bases). The CDR3 is 14 residues long. Trimming stripped 6 bases from V and 3 bases from J, with 14 bases between. CDR3 nucleotides: TGTGCCAGCAGCCCGACAGTTTCGCACACTGAAGCTTTCTTT. Its protein is CASSPTVSHTEAFF.

This clonotype was recorded many times. V gene TRBV5-1 combines with J gene TRBJ1-5; D call uncertain. Germline V gene data show CDR1 as SGHRS and CDR2 as YFSETQ. V was clipped by 4 bases and J by 0 bases, with 5 bases between them. The CDR3 runs 13 residues. DNA for the CDR3: TGCGCCAGCAGCCCCCATAGCAATCAGCCCCAGCATTTT. This codes for CASSPHSNQPQHF.

This clonotype was recorded at least ten times. The J gene is TRBJ2-1, the V gene TRBV7-2; 8 bases map to TRBD1. The CDR3 is made up of 15 amino acids. In germline, CDR1 is SGHTA, CDR2 FQGNSA. The V segment lost 2 bases and the J segment 8 bases; nucleotides outside the gene matches: 8. CDR3 nucleotide sequence: TGTGCCAGCAGCTTACTGGGACAGGTCTGGGATGAGCAGTTCTTC. This encodes CASSLLGQVWDEQFF.

This clonotype was picked up a small number of times. This chain joins TRBV7-9 and TRBJ2-3; D is ambiguous. Per germline, CDR1 SEHNR and CDR2 FQNEAQ (reference sequence). The CDR3 sequence is 12 residues long. The V and J ends lost 5 bases and 2 bases respectively, with 5 bases between them. CDR3 nucleotides: TGTGCCAGCAGCCAATTCACAGATACGCAGTATTTT. Its translation: CASSQFTDTQYF.

The V call is TRBV20-1, the J call TRBJ1-2; possibly TRBD1 for D (6 bases). This CDR3 region has 14 residues. The germline V and J ends were trimmed by 6 bases and 0 bases, with 14 bases remaining between them. Germline loops: CDR1 DFQATT, CDR2 SNEGSKA (reference sequence). CDR3 in amino acids: CSALDRNTNYGYTF. The CDR3 nucleotides read TGCAGTGCGCTCGACAGGAATACTAACTATGGCTACACCTTC.

The chain recombines TRBV7-9 with TRBJ2-5, with TRBD2 matching over 12 bases. Germline loops: CDR1 SEHNR, CDR2 FQNEAQ (reference sequence). The length of the CDR3 is 15 residues. J gave up 5 bases and V 4 bases, and 5 bases lay outside the gene matches. The CDR3 bases are TGTGCCAGCAGCTCCCGGACTAGCGGGATTGAGACCCAGTACTTC. Amino acids: CASSSRTSGIETQYF.

At least ten counts were recorded for this clonotype. V gene TRBV6-1 combines with J gene TRBJ1-2; D is undetermined. Deletions cut 6 bases from V and 6 bases from J, with 26 bases between. CDR1 MNHNS and CDR2 SASEGT come from the germline V gene. This CDR3 is 17 amino acids long. The CDR3: CASSLMFTQSKTHGYTF. The CDR3, as DNA: TGTGCCAGCAGCCTCATGTTTACTCAATCCAAGACGCATGGCTACACCTTC.

This chain uses TRBV5-1 with TRBJ2-1; tentative D call: TRBD2 (5 bases). This CDR3 has 18 residues. Germline V CDR1 and CDR2: SGHRS, YFSETQ. V lost 3 bases and J lost 9, with 28 bases in between. DNA of the CDR3: TGCGCCAGCAGCTATATTGCCCGGCAAGACTTCGTCGCGGGTGAGCAGTTCTTC. It yields the protein CASSYIARQDFVAGEQFF. Drawing the rest from reference TRBV5-1 and TRBJ2-1, the complete variable domain is KAGVTQTPRYLIKTRGQQVTLSCSPISGHRSVSWYQQTPGQGLQFLFEYFSETQRNKGNFPGRFSGRQFSNSRSEMNVSTLELGDSALYLCASSYIARQDFVAGEQFFGPGTRLTVL.

This clonotype was picked up a small number of times. This chain links TRBV7-2 with TRBJ2-7, with D possibly TRBD1 on 6 matching bases. V lost 5 bases, J lost 2 bases, and 16 bases lay in between. The CDR3 runs to 15 residues. The germline V gene encodes CDR1 SGHTA and CDR2 FQGNSA. CDR3 sequence (DNA): TGTGCCAGCAGCCTAGGGGACATTACAGCCTACGAGCAGTACTTC. This gives the protein CASSLGDITAYEQYF.

The rearrangement links TRBV13 to TRBJ2-2; 8 bases map to TRBD2. The germline CDR1 and CDR2 sequences are PRHDT and FYEKMQ (reference sequence). The trim removed 2 bases at V and 3 bases at J, leaving 5 bases unmatched. The CDR3 covers 16 residues. CDR3 sequence (DNA): TGTGCCAGCAGCTTATCACCAGCGGGGGACACCGGGGAGCTGTTTTTT. Protein: CASSLSPAGDTGELFF.

V is TRBV5-1 and J is TRBJ2-3, with D perhaps assigned TRBD1 or TRBD2 (5 bases each). Trimming stripped 3 bases from V and 2 bases from J, with 13 bases between. The germline gives CDR1 SGHRS, CDR2 YFSETQ. This CDR3 is built from 15 residues. The CDR3 reads CASSSGARFTDTQYF. In DNA form, the CDR3 reads TGCGCCAGCAGCTCCGGGGCCCGGTTCACAGATACGCAGTATTTT.

The chain combines TRBV5-1 with TRBJ2-5, with 8 bases identical to TRBD2. Looked up from germline, CDR1 is SGHRS and CDR2 is YFSETQ. V shed 7 bases and J 4 bases; nucleotides not matched to a gene: 3. CDR3 length: 12 residues. The CDR3 is CASGAGGETQYF. In DNA, the CDR3 is TGCGCCAGCGGGGCGGGAGGAGAGACCCAGTACTTC.

This clonotype was observed many times. The chain employs TRBV9 and TRBJ1-1; D call uncertain. Germline assignment: CDR1 SGDLS and CDR2 YYNGEE. This CDR3 is built from 14 residues. With 0 bases removed from V and 4 bases from J, the gap between germline ends came to 10 bases. The CDR3 sequence: CASSVGALGTEAFF. As DNA, the CDR3 is TGTGCCAGCAGCGTAGGGGCCCTCGGCACTGAAGCTTTCTTT.

This chain connects TRBV19 to TRBJ2-7; D could derive from TRBD1 or TRBD2 (6 bases each). The CDR3 spans 14 residues. The germline gives CDR1 LNHDA, CDR2 SQIVND (reference sequence). V was shortened by 10 bases and J by 4 bases, with 20 bases between the two germline ends. The CDR3 DNA sequence: TGTGCCACAACGGCTCCGGGGGCGGCGTACGAGCAGTACTTC. It specifies CATTAPGAAYEQYF.

This clonotype was observed a handful of times. Germline and junction disagree at one end, which may indicate a read error. The rearrangement joins TRBV14 to TRBJ2-7; no reliable D call. The CDR3 is made up of 11 amino acids. CDR1 is SGHDN, CDR2 FVKESK, per germline. CDR3 sequence reads: CASSQDMNTVF. As DNA, the CDR3 is TGTGCCAGCAGCCAAGACATGAACACAGTATTC. Looking up the rest from reference TRBV14 and TRBJ2-7 gives the full variable domain: EAGVTQFPSHSVIEKGQTVTLRCDPISGHDNLYWYRRVMGKEIKFLLHFVKESKQDESGMPNNRFLAERTGGTYSTLKVQPAELEDSGVYFCASSQDMNTVFGPGTRLTVT.